The source of this T cell receptor beta chain is a study of PD-L1 blockade in urothelial cancer. Study-level information: Males with bladder-origin urothelial cancer constituted about 85% of the roughly 29 patients. Analysis of blood occurred 3 weeks (second dose) and 6 weeks after treatment start.

Time point reported: peripheral blood 6 weeks after treatment start. V lost 10 bases to trimming and J lost 7 bases, with 19 bases between them. CDR1 and CDR2 from the germline V gene are MNHEY and SVGAGI. This CDR3 is built from 14 residues. This clone was recorded only once. This table comes from immunoSEQ multiplex PCR, and its TCRdb copy is limited to in-frame clones, with some not included. The sample consists of 66,000 or so clones, about nine tenths of them appearing once. This specimen was PBMCs, taken around atezolizumab (anti-PD-L1) treatment. The chain is built from TRBV6-5 and TRBJ1-4; perhaps TRBD1 as D (5 bases). The TCR originated in a man between 60 and 70 years old with urothelial cancer. CDR3 region: CATTGGGVGEKLFF. CDR3 in DNA: TGTGCCACCACCGGGGGGGGAGTGGGTGAAAAACTGTTTTTT.